The rows below give T cell receptor beta chains drawn from one sample of a study of memory CD4+ T cells and cytomegalovirus serostatus. Produced via immunoSEQ multiplex PCR; TCRdb's table is partial and in-frame only. The sample holds approximately 88,000 clones, roughly 80% seen once. The sample was memory CD4+ T cells from blood. The receptor set was obtained from an adult in good health and CMV-seropositive. The CDR3 runs from the conserved cysteine through the conserved F or W. The D gene is left open where the match is weak. Clone size is given for some rows only: seen once, a few or many times, or a class if the clone is expanded.

d_gene: -
abundance: -
v_gene: TRBV29-1
j_gene: TRBJ1-2
len: 11
CDR3nt: TGCAGCGTTTCCAGGGGAGATGGCTACACCTTC
CDR3aa: CSVSRGDGYTF

d_gene: -
abundance: -
v_gene: TRBV6-5
j_gene: TRBJ2-1
len: 15
CDR3nt: TGTGCCAGCACCTTAGGGGGGGCCGAGAGCCCAGAGCAGTTCTTC
CDR3aa: CASTLGGAESPEQFF

d_gene: -
abundance: -
v_gene: TRBV25-1
j_gene: TRBJ2-2
len: 14
CDR3nt: TGTGCCACCGAATCAGGGCAGGGAGGCGGGGAGCTGTTTTTT
CDR3aa: CATESGQGGGELFF

d_gene: -
abundance: -
v_gene: TRBV5-4
j_gene: TRBJ1-2
len: 13
CDR3nt: TGTGCCAGCAGCTTGATGGCAGGCCGGGGCTACACCTTC
CDR3aa: CASSLMAGRGYTF

d_gene: TRBD2
abundance: -
v_gene: TRBV18
j_gene: TRBJ2-7
len: 14
CDR3nt: TGTGCCAGCTCACCAGGCGGGGGGTCCAGCGAGCAGTACTTC
CDR3aa: CASSPGGGSSEQYF

d_gene: TRBD2
abundance: once
v_gene: TRBV9
j_gene: TRBJ2-7
len: 15
CDR3nt: TGTGCCAGCAGCGTAGGGCTAGCGGGCTTAGGCGAGCAGTACTTC
CDR3aa: CASSVGLAGLGEQYF

d_gene: TRBD2
abundance: -
v_gene: TRBV5-4
j_gene: TRBJ2-3
len: 14
CDR3nt: TGTGCCAGCACCTCGGCGGGGGGCACAGATACGCAGTATTTT
CDR3aa: CASTSAGGTDTQYF

d_gene: -
abundance: -
v_gene: TRBV2
j_gene: TRBJ2-4
len: 14
CDR3nt: TGTGCCAGCAGTGAAGAAGGCTATGGAAACATTCAGTACTTC
CDR3aa: CASSEEGYGNIQYF

d_gene: -
abundance: -
v_gene: TRBV18
j_gene: TRBJ2-7
len: 14
CDR3nt: TGTGCCAGCTCACCACCAAGTGGAAACTACGAGCAGTACTTC
CDR3aa: CASSPPSGNYEQYF

d_gene: -
abundance: -
v_gene: TRBV2
j_gene: TRBJ1-5
len: 15
CDR3nt: TGTGCCAGCAGCCCCCAGGGGAATAGCAATCAGCCCCAGCATTTT
CDR3aa: CASSPQGNSNQPQHF

d_gene: TRBD2
abundance: -
v_gene: TRBV7-9
j_gene: TRBJ2-1
len: 16
CDR3nt: TGTGCCAGCAGACGAATAACTAGCGCCGGACTCAATGAGCAGTTCTTC
CDR3aa: CASRRITSAGLNEQFF

d_gene: -
abundance: -
v_gene: TRBV2
j_gene: TRBJ2-3
len: 13
CDR3nt: TGTGCCAGCAGTGACGCTAGTTCAGATACGCAGTATTTT
CDR3aa: CASSDASSDTQYF

d_gene: TRBD1
abundance: -
v_gene: TRBV7-2
j_gene: TRBJ1-5
len: 15
CDR3nt: TGTGCCAGCAGAGGAAGGACAGGGTCAGATCAGCCCCAGCATTTT
CDR3aa: CASRGRTGSDQPQHF

d_gene: TRBD1
abundance: -
v_gene: TRBV29-1
j_gene: TRBJ2-7
len: 14
CDR3nt: TGCAGCGCTGCCAGGGGGTTTAATGCCTACGAGCAGTACTTC
CDR3aa: CSAARGFNAYEQYF

d_gene: -
abundance: -
v_gene: TRBV19
j_gene: TRBJ1-2
len: 14
CDR3nt: TGTGCCAGTAGTATTCAGGGTGTCTGGTATGACTACACCTTC
CDR3aa: CASSIQGVWYDYTF

d_gene: -
abundance: -
v_gene: TRBV27
j_gene: TRBJ2-7
len: 11
CDR3nt: TGTGCCAGCAGTTTAAGTTACGAGCAGTACTTC
CDR3aa: CASSLSYEQYF

d_gene: -
abundance: -
v_gene: TRBV29-1
j_gene: TRBJ2-7
len: 15
CDR3nt: TGCAGCGCAACGGGAGTAGGGACGGGATTGCTTGAGCAGTACTTC
CDR3aa: CSATGVGTGLLEQYF

d_gene: -
abundance: -
v_gene: TRBV28
j_gene: TRBJ1-2
len: 14
CDR3nt: TGTGCCAGCAGCTTAGCTCGGGCTACTTCTGGCTACACCTTC
CDR3aa: CASSLARATSGYTF

d_gene: -
abundance: -
v_gene: TRBV19
j_gene: TRBJ1-4
len: 15
CDR3nt: TGTGCCAGTAGTATTGTGTCGGGAGGGAATGAAAAACTGTTTTTT
CDR3aa: CASSIVSGGNEKLFF

d_gene: -
abundance: -
v_gene: TRBV5-1
j_gene: TRBJ1-4
len: 15
CDR3nt: TGCGCCAGCAGCCCGGGGTCCTCAACTAATGAAAAACTGTTTTTT
CDR3aa: CASSPGSSTNEKLFF

d_gene: TRBD1
abundance: -
v_gene: TRBV2
j_gene: TRBJ1-2
len: 13
CDR3nt: TGTGCCAGCAGAGGACAGGACCACTATGGCTACACCTTC
CDR3aa: CASRGQDHYGYTF

d_gene: TRBD2
abundance: -
v_gene: TRBV19
j_gene: TRBJ2-3
len: 15
CDR3nt: TGTGCCAGTAGTATCTCAGGTCGGGGGGAAGATACGCAGTATTTT
CDR3aa: CASSISGRGEDTQYF

d_gene: TRBD1
abundance: -
v_gene: TRBV13
j_gene: TRBJ2-5
len: 14
CDR3nt: TGTGCCAGCAGCTCCACAGGGGGCGAAGAGACCCAGTACTTC
CDR3aa: CASSSTGGEETQYF